The 9 T cell receptor beta chains below all came from one sample that was sequenced in a study of cytomegalovirus exposure and HLA in healthy donors. PCR involved 60 Vbeta and 13 Jbeta primers. Assay used: immunoSEQ multiplex PCR; TCRdb lists only in-frame clones, some missing. The table lists 110,000 or so clones, roughly 70% of them singletons. Sequencing was done on a sample of PBMCs. These receptors were obtained from a woman in her fifties or sixties in good health and CMV-seropositive.

The chain has TRBV7-8 and TRBJ2-2; 8 nucleotides align to TRBD2. With V trimmed by 4 bases and J by 4 bases, 5 bases remained unmatched. Germline CDR1 is SGHVS and CDR2 is FQNEAQ. The CDR3 length is 15 residues. CDR3 in amino acids: CASSSIGLATGELFF. CDR3 bases: TGTGCCAGCAGCTCGATAGGACTAGCCACCGGGGAGCTGTTTTTT.

The J gene is TRBJ2-7, the V gene TRBV19, with D unresolved. Looked up from germline, CDR1 is LNHDA and CDR2 is SQIVND (reference sequence). This CDR3 spans 14 amino acids. Trimming took off 5 bases at V and 6 bases at J, with 17 bases between the two ends. The DNA for the CDR3 is TGTGCCAGTAGTTCCCAGGTAATCACTGGCGAGCAGTACTTC. Its protein is CASSSQVITGEQYF. The full variable domain, completed using reference TRBV19 and TRBJ2-7, is DGGITQSPKYLFRKEGQNVTLSCEQNLNHDAMYWYRQDPGQGLRLIYYSQIVNDFQKGDIAEGYSVSREKKESFPLTVTSAQKNPTAFYLCASSSQVITGEQYFGPGTRLTVT.

V gene TRBV7-2 combines with J gene TRBJ2-5, with 12 positions matching TRBD2. This CDR3 spans 16 amino acids. Germline CDR1 SGHTA, CDR2 FQGNSA. The ends lost 4 bases at V and 5 bases at J; junction bases unmatched: 8. The CDR3 bases are TGTGCCAGCAGCTCTTTTGGGCTAGCGGGAGGGGAGACCCAGTACTTC. Encoded protein: CASSSFGLAGGETQYF.

CDR3 region: CASSVGQGPYGYTF. CDR3 nucleotides: TGTGCCAGCAGTGTGGGACAGGGACCCTATGGCTACACCTTC. The chain is built from TRBV6-1 and TRBJ1-2; 9 bases are a match to TRBD1. Losses at the gene ends were 4 bases for V and 4 bases for J; bases not matched to a gene: 4. This CDR3 region has 14 residues. The germline gives CDR1 MNHNS, CDR2 SASEGT.

This clone has a single count. The genes are TRBV29-1 and TRBJ1-1; the match to TRBD1 covers 8 bases. The CDR3 extends over 14 amino acids. V was clipped by 6 bases and J by 1 base; unmatched bases: 7. Germline V gene sequence: CDR1 SQVTM, CDR2 ANQGSEA. CDR3 sequence: CSVATGTGNTEAFF. CDR3 bases: TGCAGCGTGGCTACCGGGACAGGGAACACTGAAGCTTTCTTT.

The chain is built from TRBV19 and TRBJ2-1, with TRBD2 identical over 10 bases. Germline-derived CDR1 and CDR2 are LNHDA and SQIVND (reference sequence). The CDR3 spans 16 residues. V shed 1 base, J shed 6 bases, and the junction held 6 bases outside the gene matches. The CDR3 is CASSIGSGRAVNEQFF. Here the CDR3 DNA reads TGTGCCAGTAGTATAGGAAGCGGGAGGGCCGTCAATGAGCAGTTCTTC.

The gene calls are TRBV5-6 and TRBJ2-2, with D possibly being TRBD2 (6 bases). Trimming pared 3 bases from V and 6 bases from J, leaving 15 bases between. The V gene's germline CDR1 is SGHDT and CDR2 YYEEEE. This CDR3 contains 15 residues. CDR3 bases: TGTGCCAGCAGCTCGGGACTTTGGGGGGCCGGGGAGCTGTTTTTT. Its protein is CASSSGLWGAGELFF. Together with reference TRBV5-6 and TRBJ2-2, the CDR3 gives the full variable domain: DAGVTQSPTHLIKTRGQQVTLRCSPKSGHDTVSWYQQALGQGPQFIFQYYEEEERQRGNFPDRFSGHQFPNYSSELNVNALLLGDSALYLCASSSGLWGAGELFFGEGSRLTVL.

The J gene is TRBJ2-7, the V gene TRBV7-2, with 11 bases aligning to TRBD1. The CDR3 has 15 residues. Germline values: CDR1 SGHTA, CDR2 FQGNSA. With 5 bases clipped from V and 5 bases from J, the junction kept 8 bases outside the gene matches. CDR3 DNA: TGTGCCAGCAGCACTCCGGGACAGGGGGGCCACGAGCAGTACTTC. Amino acids: CASSTPGQGGHEQYF.

There are a few counts of this clone. The chain uses TRBV9 and TRBJ2-1, with D tentatively TRBD1 (6 bases). Trimming removed 0 bases from V and 0 bases from J, with 13 bases in between. The CDR3 is 17 amino acids. Germline CDR1 SGDLS, CDR2 YYNGEE. The CDR3 protein is CASSVEQGVSSYNEQFF. In DNA form, the CDR3 reads TGTGCCAGCAGCGTAGAACAGGGAGTCAGCTCCTACAATGAGCAGTTCTTC.